The rows below give T cell receptor beta chains drawn from one sample of a study of T cell responses to AZD1222 COVID-19 vaccine. Libraries were prepared by immunoSEQ multiplex PCR; TCRdb keeps only in-frame clonotypes and omits some of them. Altogether 98,000 or so clones are present, approximately 84% being singletons, with the ten largest covering 14%. The source material was peripheral blood, sampled 28 days after the second AZD1222 dose. These receptors came from an adult who received the AZD1222 COVID-19 vaccine. The CDR3 runs from the conserved cysteine through the conserved F or W. D genes are given only for firm matches. Not all rows give a size; the values are once, few, many and, for expanded clones, a class.

d_gene: TRBD1
j_gene: TRBJ2-7
v_gene: TRBV10-3
abundance: few
CDR3nt: TGTGCCATCAGCGCCGTGGGGACAGCACCGAGAGAGCAGTACTTC
CDR3aa: CAISAVGTAPREQYF

d_gene: NA
j_gene: TRBJ1-3
v_gene: TRBV14
abundance: NA
CDR3nt: TGTGCCAGCAGCCAAGCAAGCCCAGGCACTCCCATATATTTT
CDR3aa: CASSQASPGTPIYF

d_gene: TRBD1
j_gene: TRBJ1-2
v_gene: TRBV28
abundance: NA
CDR3nt: TGTGCCAGCAGTTTATGGGGACAGAACTATGGCTACACCTTC
CDR3aa: CASSLWGQNYGYTF

d_gene: NA
j_gene: TRBJ1-3
v_gene: TRBV30
abundance: NA
CDR3nt: TGTGCCTGGAGTATGAAGGGTAATGGGGGAAACACCATATATTTT
CDR3aa: CAWSMKGNGGNTIYF

d_gene: NA
j_gene: TRBJ1-3
v_gene: TRBV21-1
abundance: NA
CDR3nt: TGTGCCAGCAGCAACCTGGGGCTAAAAACAGGGATAGAGGGAAACACCATATATTTT
CDR3aa: CASSNLGLKTGIEGNTIYF

d_gene: TRBD1
j_gene: TRBJ1-5
v_gene: TRBV7-3
abundance: once
CDR3nt: TGTGCCAGCAGCCCAACCCCAGGGGGGCCCCAGCATTTT
CDR3aa: CASSPTPGGPQHF

d_gene: NA
j_gene: TRBJ1-1
v_gene: TRBV9
abundance: NA
CDR3nt: TGTGCCAGCAGCGGATACGGAGAGGCTGAAGCTTTCTTT
CDR3aa: CASSGYGEAEAFF

d_gene: TRBD1
j_gene: TRBJ1-3
v_gene: TRBV2
abundance: NA
CDR3nt: TGTGCCAGCAGTAGGGACAGGGGTATGGGAGGTGGAAACACCATATATTTT
CDR3aa: CASSRDRGMGGGNTIYF

d_gene: NA
j_gene: TRBJ2-2
v_gene: TRBV11-2
abundance: NA
CDR3nt: TGTGCCAGCAGCTTACAGAACACCGGGGAGCTGTTTTTT
CDR3aa: CASSLQNTGELFF

d_gene: TRBD2
j_gene: TRBJ2-7
v_gene: TRBV20-1
abundance: NA
CDR3nt: TGCAGTGCTAGTCGCGCGGGAGAGGGCTACGAGCAGTACTTC
CDR3aa: CSASRAGEGYEQYF

d_gene: NA
j_gene: TRBJ2-5
v_gene: TRBV27
abundance: NA
CDR3nt: TGTGCCAGCAGTTTATCCTGGCGGGTTGGAGAGACCCAGTACTTC
CDR3aa: CASSLSWRVGETQYF